The present TCR beta chain was sequenced within a study of T cells after yellow fever vaccination. Study results and limitations: Detected again after the booster were most primary-vaccination clones, at almost 97% CD4 and 88% CD8. Researchers cautioned that FACS-sorted repertoires could harbor abundant clonotypes contaminating from the bulk population.

As to this clonotype: Its antigen is undetermined.

Conversion of TCR transcripts into cDNA relied on 5'RACE template switching, which added a universal primer site and UMIs. TCRdb recomputed calls from the 5' RACE reads with MiXCR, one row per CDR3 protein. The data contain 170,000 or so distinct CDR3 sequences, 9.3% of them seen just once; the ten biggest clones take up 35% to 40%. The CDR3 loop spans 17 amino acids. Trimming at V came to 1 base and at J to 10 bases, leaving 12 bases not matched to a gene. CDR1 and CDR2 (germline): LGHNA, YSLEER. This chain joins TRBV4-3 and TRBJ2-1; 11 bases are a match to TRBD2. The TCR sequence derives from a man aged 18 to 29 who received the YFV17D yellow fever vaccine. This specimen was CD8+ T cells sorted from PBMCs, taken 45 days after the yellow fever booster vaccination. CDR3 sequence reads: CASSQGFSGGGPGEQFF. The CDR3 nucleotides read TGCGCCAGCAGCCAAGGATTTAGCGGGGGGGGCCCCGGGGAGCAGTTCTTC.